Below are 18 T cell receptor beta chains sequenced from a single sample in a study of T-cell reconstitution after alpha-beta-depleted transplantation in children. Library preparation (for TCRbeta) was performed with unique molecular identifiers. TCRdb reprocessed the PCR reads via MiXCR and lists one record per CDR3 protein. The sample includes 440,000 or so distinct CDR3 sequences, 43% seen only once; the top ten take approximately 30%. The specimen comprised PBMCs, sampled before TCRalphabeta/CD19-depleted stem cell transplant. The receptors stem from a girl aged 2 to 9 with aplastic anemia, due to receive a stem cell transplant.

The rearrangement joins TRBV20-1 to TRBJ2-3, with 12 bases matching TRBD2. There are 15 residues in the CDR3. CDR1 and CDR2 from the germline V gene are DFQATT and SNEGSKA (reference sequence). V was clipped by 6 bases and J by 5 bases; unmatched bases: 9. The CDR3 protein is CSARTSGTSRDTQYF. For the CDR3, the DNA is TGCAGTGCCAGGACTAGCGGGACCAGTAGAGATACGCAGTATTTT.

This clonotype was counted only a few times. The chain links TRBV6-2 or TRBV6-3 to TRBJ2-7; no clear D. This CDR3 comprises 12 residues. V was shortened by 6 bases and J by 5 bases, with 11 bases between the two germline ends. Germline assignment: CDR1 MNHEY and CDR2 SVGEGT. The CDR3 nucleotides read TGTGCCAGCAGCCGCGACTGGGACGAGCAGTACTTC. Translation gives CASSRDWDEQYF.

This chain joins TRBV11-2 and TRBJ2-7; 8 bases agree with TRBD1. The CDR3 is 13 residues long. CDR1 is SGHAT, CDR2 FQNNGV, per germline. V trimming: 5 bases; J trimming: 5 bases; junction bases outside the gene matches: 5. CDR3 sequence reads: CASSVRQGNEQYF. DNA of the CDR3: TGTGCCAGCAGCGTAAGACAGGGGAACGAGCAGTACTTC.

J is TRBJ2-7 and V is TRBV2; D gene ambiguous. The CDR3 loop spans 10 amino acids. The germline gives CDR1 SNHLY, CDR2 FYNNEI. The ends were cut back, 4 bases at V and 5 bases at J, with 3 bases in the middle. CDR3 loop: CASSVNEQYF. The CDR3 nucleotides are TGTGCCAGCAGTGTGAACGAGCAGTACTTC.

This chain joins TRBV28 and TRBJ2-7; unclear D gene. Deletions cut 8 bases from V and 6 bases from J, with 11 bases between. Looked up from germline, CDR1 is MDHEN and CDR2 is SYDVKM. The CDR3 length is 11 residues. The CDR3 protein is CASPKDGEQYF. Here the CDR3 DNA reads TGTGCCAGCCCGAAAGATGGCGAGCAGTACTTC. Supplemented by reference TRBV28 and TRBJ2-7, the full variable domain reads DVKVTQSSRYLVKRTGEKVFLECVQDMDHENMFWYRQDPGLGLRLIYFSYDVKMKEKGDIPEGYSVSREKKERFSLILESASTNQTSMYLCASPKDGEQYFGPGTRLTVT.

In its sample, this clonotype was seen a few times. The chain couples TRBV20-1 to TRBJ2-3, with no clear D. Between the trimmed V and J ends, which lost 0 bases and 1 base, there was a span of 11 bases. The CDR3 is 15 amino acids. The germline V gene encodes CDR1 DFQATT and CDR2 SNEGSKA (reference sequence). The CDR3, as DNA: TGCAGTGCTAGAGATTCTGGGGTGGGCACAGATACGCAGTATTTT. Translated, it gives CSARDSGVGTDTQYF.

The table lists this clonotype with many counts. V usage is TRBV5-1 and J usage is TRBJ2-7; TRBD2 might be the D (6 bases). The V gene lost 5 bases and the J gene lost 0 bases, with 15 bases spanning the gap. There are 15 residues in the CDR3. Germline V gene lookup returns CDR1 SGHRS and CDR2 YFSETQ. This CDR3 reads CASSGSGSSSYEQYF. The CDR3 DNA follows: TGCGCCAGCAGTGGATCCGGGAGTAGCTCCTACGAGCAGTACTTC. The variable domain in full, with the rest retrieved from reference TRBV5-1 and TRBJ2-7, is KAGVTQTPRYLIKTRGQQVTLSCSPISGHRSVSWYQQTPGQGLQFLFEYFSETQRNKGNFPGRFSGRQFSNSRSEMNVSTLELGDSALYLCASSGSGSSSYEQYFGPGTRLTVT.

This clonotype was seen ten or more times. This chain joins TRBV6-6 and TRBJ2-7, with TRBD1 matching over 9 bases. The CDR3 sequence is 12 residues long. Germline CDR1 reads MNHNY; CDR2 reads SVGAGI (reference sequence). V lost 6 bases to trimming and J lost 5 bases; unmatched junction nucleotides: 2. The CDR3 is CASSWTGDEQYF. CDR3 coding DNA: TGTGCCAGCAGCTGGACAGGGGACGAGCAGTACTTC.

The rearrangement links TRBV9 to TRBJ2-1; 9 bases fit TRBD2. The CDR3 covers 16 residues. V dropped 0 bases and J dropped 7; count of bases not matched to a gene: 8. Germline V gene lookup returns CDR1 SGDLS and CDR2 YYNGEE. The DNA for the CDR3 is TGTGCCAGCAGCGTAGCTTGGGCGGGAGGGTTGAATGAGCAGTTCTTC. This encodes CASSVAWAGGLNEQFF.

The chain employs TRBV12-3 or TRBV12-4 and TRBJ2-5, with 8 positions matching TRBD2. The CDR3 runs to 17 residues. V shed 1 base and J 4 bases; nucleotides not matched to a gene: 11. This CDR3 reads CASSLGTSWVLPETQYF. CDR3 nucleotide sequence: TGTGCCAGCAGTTTAGGGACTAGCTGGGTCCTACCAGAGACCCAGTACTTC.

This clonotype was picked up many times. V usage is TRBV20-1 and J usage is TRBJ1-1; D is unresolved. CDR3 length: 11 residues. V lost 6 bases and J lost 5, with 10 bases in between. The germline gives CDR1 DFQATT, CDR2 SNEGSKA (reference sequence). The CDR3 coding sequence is TGCAGTGCGTGGGGAGGGACTGAAGCTTTCTTT. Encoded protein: CSAWGGTEAFF.

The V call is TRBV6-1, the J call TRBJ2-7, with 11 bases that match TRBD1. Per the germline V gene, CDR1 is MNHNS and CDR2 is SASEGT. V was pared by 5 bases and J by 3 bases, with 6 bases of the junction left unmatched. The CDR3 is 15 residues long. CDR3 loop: CASSPGGTGGYEQYF. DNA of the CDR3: TGTGCCAGCAGTCCCGGAGGGACAGGGGGCTACGAGCAGTACTTC.

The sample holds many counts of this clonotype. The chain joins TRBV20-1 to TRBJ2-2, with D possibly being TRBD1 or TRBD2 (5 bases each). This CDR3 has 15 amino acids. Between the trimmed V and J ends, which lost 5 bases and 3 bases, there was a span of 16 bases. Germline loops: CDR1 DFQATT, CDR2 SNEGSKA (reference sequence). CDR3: CSARGDAGDTGELFF. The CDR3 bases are TGCAGTGCTCGAGGGGACGCTGGGGACACCGGGGAGCTGTTTTTT.

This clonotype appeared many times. The CDR3 DNA follows: TGTGCCAGCAGCTCCCGGGTTCGTGGGACAGTCAATCAGCCCCAGCATTTT. It translates to CASSSRVRGTVNQPQHF. The chain joins TRBV28 to TRBJ1-5; 7 positions agree with TRBD1. The CDR3 spans 17 residues. The trim removed 6 bases at V and 3 bases at J, leaving 14 bases unmatched. Germline CDR1 and CDR2: MDHEN and SYDVKM.

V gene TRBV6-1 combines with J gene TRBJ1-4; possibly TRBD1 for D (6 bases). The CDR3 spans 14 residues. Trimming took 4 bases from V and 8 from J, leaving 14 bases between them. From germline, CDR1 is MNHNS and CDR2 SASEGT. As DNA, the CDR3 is TGTGCCAGCAGTGGGGCCACAGGGAGAGAAAAACTGTTTTTT. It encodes CASSGATGREKLFF.

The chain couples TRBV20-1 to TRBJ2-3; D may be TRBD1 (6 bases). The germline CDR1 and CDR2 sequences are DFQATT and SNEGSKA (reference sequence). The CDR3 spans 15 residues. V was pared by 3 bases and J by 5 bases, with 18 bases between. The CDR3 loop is CSARGNRVWGDTQYF. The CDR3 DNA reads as TGCAGTGCTAGGGGGAACAGGGTTTGGGGAGATACGCAGTATTTT.

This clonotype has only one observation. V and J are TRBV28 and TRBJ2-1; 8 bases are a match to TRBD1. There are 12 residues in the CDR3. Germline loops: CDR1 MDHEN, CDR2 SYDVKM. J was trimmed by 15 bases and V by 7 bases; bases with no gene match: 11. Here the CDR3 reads CASTLGTGDPFF. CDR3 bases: TGTGCCAGCACCCTTGGGACAGGCGATCCGTTCTTC.

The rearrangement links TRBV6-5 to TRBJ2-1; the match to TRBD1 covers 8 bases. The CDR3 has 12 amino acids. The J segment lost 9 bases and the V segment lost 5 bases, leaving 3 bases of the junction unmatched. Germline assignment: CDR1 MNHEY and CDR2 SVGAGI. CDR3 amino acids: CASSQGASEQFF. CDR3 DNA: TGTGCCAGCAGTCAGGGGGCAAGTGAGCAGTTCTTC.